Below, one T cell receptor (beta chain) is given with its context. The antigen is undetermined. Using immunoSEQ multiplex PCR, the repertoire was profiled, and TCRdb retains in-frame clones only, with some absent. The sample includes some 50,000 clones, 55% to 70% seen only once; the top ten take around 20%. This CDR3 contains 15 residues. V was trimmed by 2 bases and J by 2 bases, leaving 11 bases between them. Germline CDR1 and CDR2: SGHRS and YFSETQ. This entry comes from a study of cytotoxic CD8 clonotypes in ibrutinib-treated CLL. Overall study findings and caveats: There were few public clonotypes, and on treatment they contracted or stayed stable.

The TCR sequence derives from a human donor with chronic lymphocytic leukemia. V gene TRBV5-1 combines with J gene TRBJ2-1; D is uncertain. This sample comprised PBMCs, obtained after 24 months of ibrutinib treatment. CDR3 sequence (DNA): TGCGCCAGCAGCTTAGGCAGTGGCACCTACAATGAGCAGTTCTTC. Its translation: CASSLGSGTYNEQFF.